Listed below are T cell receptor beta chains from one sample, sequenced in a study of cytomegalovirus exposure and HLA in healthy donors. TCRdb keeps only in-frame clones here, not all; method: immunoSEQ multiplex PCR. The sample carries more than 55,000 clones, roughly nine tenths recorded once. Source material: PBMCs. Every receptor here comes from a young woman in good health and CMV-seronegative. CDR3s include the opening cysteine and the closing phenylalanine or tryptophan. Fields, in order: clone size, V gene, J gene, D gene, CDR3 DNA, CDR3 protein. D genes are given only for firm matches. Clone sizes are given selectively: once, few, many, or a class where the clone is expanded.

clone_size: .
v_call: TRBV7-9
j_call: TRBJ1-1
d_call: .
cdr3_nt: TGTGCCAGCAGCTTACACAGGCCCACTGAAGCTTTCTTT
cdr3_aa: CASSLHRPTEAFF

clone_size: once
v_call: TRBV5-4
j_call: TRBJ2-7
d_call: TRBD1
cdr3_nt: TGTGCCAGCAGCTTGTTCAGGGGGTGGCAGGACCCATCCTACGAGCAGTACTTC
cdr3_aa: CASSLFRGWQDPSYEQYF

clone_size: .
v_call: TRBV5-1
j_call: TRBJ2-5
d_call: TRBD2
cdr3_nt: TGCGCCAGCAGTTACAATCCTAGCGGGATTACTCAAGAGACCCAGTACTTC
cdr3_aa: CASSYNPSGITQETQYF

clone_size: .
v_call: TRBV5-1
j_call: TRBJ2-3
d_call: .
cdr3_nt: TGCGCCAGCAGCACAGCTTCTGCGGGAATAGGGGCAGATACGCAGTATTTT
cdr3_aa: CASSTASAGIGADTQYF

clone_size: once
v_call: TRBV11-2
j_call: TRBJ1-2
d_call: .
cdr3_nt: TGTGCCAGCAGCTTACGAGGGCAGGGACAAGGCTACACCTTC
cdr3_aa: CASSLRGQGQGYTF

clone_size: .
v_call: TRBV6-1
j_call: TRBJ1-2
d_call: .
cdr3_nt: TGTGCCACCCAAGGGCGGGGTAACGGCGGCTACACCTTC
cdr3_aa: CATQGRGNGGYTF

clone_size: .
v_call: TRBV5-1
j_call: TRBJ1-2
d_call: TRBD1
cdr3_nt: TGCGCCAGCAGCAACGACAGGGGGCGAGGAGGTACCTTC
cdr3_aa: CASSNDRGRGGTF

clone_size: .
v_call: TRBV6-1
j_call: TRBJ2-7
d_call: TRBD2
cdr3_nt: TGTGCCAGCAGGGACCCGGGACTAATTACCTACGAGCAGTACTTC
cdr3_aa: CASRDPGLITYEQYF

clone_size: .
v_call: TRBV10-3
j_call: TRBJ2-1
d_call: TRBD2
cdr3_nt: TGTGCCATCAGTCCTAGCGGGAGGGACCCCTACAATGAGCAGTTCTTC
cdr3_aa: CAISPSGRDPYNEQFF

clone_size: .
v_call: TRBV5-1
j_call: TRBJ1-2
d_call: .
cdr3_nt: TGCGCCAGCAGCTTGGTACCGAACTCTAACTATGGCTACACCTTC
cdr3_aa: CASSLVPNSNYGYTF

clone_size: .
v_call: TRBV18
j_call: TRBJ2-7
d_call: TRBD2
cdr3_nt: TGTGCCAGCTCACCACCTGCGGGAGGGCCTGGGGAGCAGTACTTC
cdr3_aa: CASSPPAGGPGEQYF

clone_size: .
v_call: TRBV27
j_call: TRBJ1-2
d_call: .
cdr3_nt: TGTGCCAGCAGTTTATACGGGGTCGGATATGGCTACACCTTC
cdr3_aa: CASSLYGVGYGYTF

clone_size: .
v_call: TRBV27
j_call: TRBJ2-1
d_call: .
cdr3_nt: TGTGCCAGCAGGGACTCGACCTACAATGAGCAGTTCTTC
cdr3_aa: CASRDSTYNEQFF

clone_size: .
v_call: TRBV4-2
j_call: TRBJ2-7
d_call: .
cdr3_nt: TGTGCCAGCAGCCAAGAATTTCCCGGGAACTCCTACGAGCAGTACTTC
cdr3_aa: CASSQEFPGNSYEQYF

clone_size: .
v_call: TRBV28
j_call: TRBJ2-3
d_call: TRBD2
cdr3_nt: TGTGCCAGCAGTTGGACTAGCGGAATCACAGATACGCAGTATTTT
cdr3_aa: CASSWTSGITDTQYF

clone_size: .
v_call: TRBV4-1
j_call: TRBJ2-4
d_call: .
cdr3_nt: TGCGCCAGCAGCCAAGAGTGGTCGAGGGAATCAGGTATAGCCAAAAACATTCAGTACTTC
cdr3_aa: CASSQEWSRESGIAKNIQYF

clone_size: .
v_call: TRBV9
j_call: TRBJ2-7
d_call: .
cdr3_nt: TGTGCCAGCAGCACCGGGACTGAAGGCGAGCAGTACTTC
cdr3_aa: CASSTGTEGEQYF

clone_size: .
v_call: TRBV7-9
j_call: TRBJ2-2
d_call: .
cdr3_nt: TGTGCCAGCAGCTTGTTTAACGGGGAGCTGTTTTTT
cdr3_aa: CASSLFNGELFF

clone_size: .
v_call: TRBV15
j_call: TRBJ2-1
d_call: TRBD2
cdr3_nt: TGTGCCACCAGACGGGAGGACGGGACCTACAATGAGCAGTTCTTC
cdr3_aa: CATRREDGTYNEQFF

clone_size: .
v_call: TRBV7-9
j_call: TRBJ2-3
d_call: TRBD2
cdr3_nt: TGTGCCAGCAGCAAACTAGCGGGGGAGGCAGATACGCAGTATTTT
cdr3_aa: CASSKLAGEADTQYF

clone_size: .
v_call: TRBV5-1
j_call: TRBJ2-1
d_call: TRBD1
cdr3_nt: TGCGCCAGCAGCTGGCCCGGGACAGGGAGCGATGAGCAGTTCTTC
cdr3_aa: CASSWPGTGSDEQFF

clone_size: .
v_call: TRBV30
j_call: TRBJ1-1
d_call: .
cdr3_nt: TGTGCCTGGAGGGGCGGGGAAGGGCGAGGGGTCACTGAAGCTTTCTTT
cdr3_aa: CAWRGGEGRGVTEAFF

clone_size: medium-sized
v_call: TRBV28
j_call: TRBJ2-1
d_call: TRBD1
cdr3_nt: TGTGCCAGCAATTCAGGACAGGGATGGAACCGTGAGCAGTTCTTC
cdr3_aa: CASNSGQGWNREQFF

clone_size: .
v_call: TRBV28
j_call: TRBJ2-7
d_call: .
cdr3_nt: TGTGCCAGCAGTTTGTTAGGACAGACCTACGAGCAGTACTTC
cdr3_aa: CASSLLGQTYEQYF

clone_size: .
v_call: TRBV28
j_call: TRBJ2-3
d_call: TRBD2
cdr3_nt: TGTGCCAGCAGGACTAGCGTCACAGATACGCAGTATTTT
cdr3_aa: CASRTSVTDTQYF

clone_size: once
v_call: TRBV6-5
j_call: TRBJ1-4
d_call: TRBD1
cdr3_nt: TGTGCCAGCAGTTTACAGGGGAATGAAAAACTGTTTTTT
cdr3_aa: CASSLQGNEKLFF

clone_size: .
v_call: TRBV28
j_call: TRBJ1-5
d_call: .
cdr3_nt: TGTGCCAGCAGAATAGAGAGTAGCGGCAATCAGCCCCAGCATTTT
cdr3_aa: CASRIESSGNQPQHF

clone_size: once
v_call: TRBV19
j_call: TRBJ2-3
d_call: .
cdr3_nt: TGTGCCAGTAGTATTTCGAGCGGCACAGATACGCAGTATTTT
cdr3_aa: CASSISSGTDTQYF

clone_size: .
v_call: TRBV30
j_call: TRBJ1-5
d_call: TRBD1
cdr3_nt: TGTGCCTGGAGTGTGACAGGGGATGGCAATCAGCCCCAGCATTTT
cdr3_aa: CAWSVTGDGNQPQHF

clone_size: once
v_call: TRBV7-9
j_call: TRBJ2-1
d_call: TRBD1
cdr3_nt: TGTGCCACCGAGACAGGGAAAAATGAGCAGTTCTTC
cdr3_aa: CATETGKNEQFF

clone_size: .
v_call: TRBV13
j_call: TRBJ2-1
d_call: TRBD2
cdr3_nt: TGTGCCAGCAGCCCTAGACTAGCGGGTGCCAACAATGAGCAGTTCTTC
cdr3_aa: CASSPRLAGANNEQFF

clone_size: .
v_call: TRBV6-1
j_call: TRBJ1-3
d_call: .
cdr3_nt: TGTGCCAGCAGTAGCAGGAAGGTTCCTGGAAACACCATATATTTT
cdr3_aa: CASSSRKVPGNTIYF

clone_size: .
v_call: TRBV30
j_call: TRBJ1-6
d_call: .
cdr3_nt: TGTGCCTGGAGTGGGAGATCCTATAATTCACCCCTCCACTTT
cdr3_aa: CAWSGRSYNSPLHF

clone_size: .
v_call: TRBV28
j_call: TRBJ1-4
d_call: .
cdr3_nt: TGTGCCAGCAGTTTACGGGGGGAAAAACTGTTTTTT
cdr3_aa: CASSLRGEKLFF

clone_size: few
v_call: TRBV5-8
j_call: TRBJ2-5
d_call: TRBD1
cdr3_nt: TGTGCCAGCAGCTTGGGGACAGGGGGGCAAGAGACCCAGTACTTC
cdr3_aa: CASSLGTGGQETQYF

clone_size: .
v_call: TRBV2
j_call: TRBJ2-7
d_call: .
cdr3_nt: TGTGCCAGCAGGGGGGAGGAAAGCGAGCAGTACTTC
cdr3_aa: CASRGEESEQYF

clone_size: .
v_call: TRBV6-1
j_call: TRBJ1-5
d_call: .
cdr3_nt: TGTGCCATCTCGGGGGGGGCGCAAAATCAGCCCCAGCATTTT
cdr3_aa: CAISGGAQNQPQHF

clone_size: once
v_call: TRBV6-5
j_call: TRBJ2-5
d_call: TRBD1
cdr3_nt: TGTGCCAGCTTCGCAGGGGGAGAGACCCAGTACTTC
cdr3_aa: CASFAGGETQYF

clone_size: .
v_call: TRBV2
j_call: TRBJ1-2
d_call: .
cdr3_nt: TGTGCCAGCAGCGAGGGAGGGGGACTCGGCGGCTACACCTTC
cdr3_aa: CASSEGGGLGGYTF

clone_size: .
v_call: TRBV19
j_call: TRBJ2-2
d_call: TRBD1
cdr3_nt: TGTGCCACAAACAGGGGTGGGACCGGGGAGCTGTTTTTT
cdr3_aa: CATNRGGTGELFF

clone_size: once
v_call: TRBV9
j_call: TRBJ2-3
d_call: .
cdr3_nt: TGTGCCAGCAGCGGTAGCGGTACTAGCACAGATACGCAGTATTTT
cdr3_aa: CASSGSGTSTDTQYF

clone_size: once
v_call: TRBV19
j_call: TRBJ2-6
d_call: TRBD1
cdr3_nt: TGTGCCACCCAAAAGACAGGGGGGAAAGCTGGGGCCAACGTCCTGACTTTC
cdr3_aa: CATQKTGGKAGANVLTF

clone_size: .
v_call: TRBV15
j_call: TRBJ1-4
d_call: TRBD1
cdr3_nt: TGTGCCGTCTCAGGGACAGGGGTTAGGGAGGAAAAACTGTTTTTT
cdr3_aa: CAVSGTGVREEKLFF

clone_size: .
v_call: TRBV11-3
j_call: TRBJ1-1
d_call: TRBD1
cdr3_nt: TGTGCCAGCAGCTTACTCCCTTTGAAGACAGGGTTGGCCGGTGGCACTGAAGCTTTCTTT
cdr3_aa: CASSLLPLKTGLAGGTEAFF

clone_size: .
v_call: TRBV13
j_call: TRBJ2-1
d_call: TRBD2
cdr3_nt: TGTGCCAGCAGCTTAGGGGGCCTAGCGGGGGAACAGTTCTTC
cdr3_aa: CASSLGGLAGEQFF

clone_size: .
v_call: TRBV27
j_call: TRBJ1-2
d_call: TRBD1
cdr3_nt: TGTGCCAGCAGTTCGGACAGGGGGTGGGGTGGCTACACCTTC
cdr3_aa: CASSSDRGWGGYTF

clone_size: .
v_call: TRBV5-1
j_call: TRBJ2-7
d_call: .
cdr3_nt: TGCGCCAGCAGCTTTGACGTAGCCTCCTACGAGCAGTACTTC
cdr3_aa: CASSFDVASYEQYF

clone_size: .
v_call: TRBV28
j_call: TRBJ1-1
d_call: .
cdr3_nt: TGTGCCAGCAGTTCCGGGACACCCCAAGCTTTCTTT
cdr3_aa: CASSSGTPQAFF

clone_size: once
v_call: TRBV15
j_call: TRBJ2-3
d_call: TRBD1
cdr3_nt: TGTGCCACCAGCAGAGCGGGACAGGGGATAGATACGCAGTATTTT
cdr3_aa: CATSRAGQGIDTQYF